This T cell receptor beta chain was sequenced in a study of Ad26.COV2.S vaccination and SARS-CoV-2 variants. Study context: Intramuscular Ad26.COV2.S doses were given once or twice, 56 days apart.

This CDR3 comprises 13 residues. V dropped 6 bases and J dropped 3 bases, with 11 bases sitting between them. Looked up from germline, CDR1 is GTSNPN and CDR2 is SVGIG (reference sequence). General study points: Comparable non-spike TCR breadth was observed in vaccine and placebo recipients. Following vaccination, spike-specific CD8+ and CD4+ T cell responses reportedly exhibited substantial breadth.

Method: immunoSEQ multiplex PCR; TCRdb's copy keeps in-frame clones and lacks some. The sample yields hundreds of thousands of clones, around 89% seen once. In the case of this clone: Its antigen is unidentified.

Treatment denoted: 19 received Ad26.COV2.S at low or high dose, single or two shots; about 5 received placebo; per-sample allocation not given. The study sampled participants on day 63 after the first vaccine or placebo injection. An Ad26 vector carrying the Wuhan-strain SARS-CoV-2 spike served as the vaccine. The sequence derives from a person between 18 and 65 years old who received the Ad26.COV2.S COVID-19 vaccine or a placebo. The specimen was peripheral blood, collected in a trial of Ad26.COV2.S vaccine versus placebo. The rearrangement links TRBV30 to TRBJ2-2; no firm D call. CDR3 DNA: TGTGCCTGCCCTAATCCGCACACCGGGGAGCTGTTTTTT. Residues: CACPNPHTGELFF.